Listed below are T cell receptor beta chains from one sample, sequenced in a study of CD8 T cells in Susac syndrome. From the immunoSEQ multiplex PCR reads, TCRdb called clonotypes with MiXCR, one entry per CDR3 protein. The sample carries over 150,000 distinct CDR3 sequences, around 94% recorded once. The sample comprised CD4+ T cells from PBMCs. These receptors came from a human donor with Susac syndrome. Both conserved end residues are part of each CDR3. A D gene is named only where the DNA matches it firmly. Clone size is stated in some rows and not others, as once, few, many or a class when expanded.

j_call	v_call	clone_size	d_call	cdr3_nt	cdr3_aa
TRBJ2-1	TRBV9	-	-	TGTGCCAGCAGCGTAGCGCCCCAGGGCTATGAGCAGTTCTTC	CASSVAPQGYEQFF
TRBJ2-6	TRBV30	once	-	TGTGCCTGGAGTACGGGGAACTCTGGGGCCAACGTCCTGACTTTC	CAWSTGNSGANVLTF
TRBJ2-7	TRBV3-1	-	-	TGTGCCAGCAGCCAAGACGGGGGCTACGAGCAGTACTTC	CASSQDGGYEQYF
TRBJ1-1	TRBV4-1	few	-	TGCGCCAGCAGCCAAGTGGGGAAGAGGAACACTGAAGCTTTCTTT	CASSQVGKRNTEAFF
TRBJ1-2	TRBV15	-	TRBD1	TGTGCCACCAGCAGAGATCTGGCAGGGGGCTATGGCTACACCTTC	CATSRDLAGGYGYTF
TRBJ2-7	TRBV20-1	-	TRBD2	TGCAGTGCTAGAGCGGGGCGGGAGGGGTTCTCCTACGAGCAGTACTTC	CSARAGREGFSYEQYF
TRBJ1-2	TRBV5-1	-	TRBD1	TGCGCCAGCAGCTTGAATGGTGGACAGGGAAGGGGCTACACCTTC	CASSLNGGQGRGYTF
TRBJ1-3	TRBV28	-	TRBD1	TGTGCCAGCAGTAGGGGGGGGACAGGGGTTTCTGAAAACACCATATATTTT	CASSRGGTGVSENTIYF
TRBJ2-1	TRBV28	-	TRBD2	TGTGCCAGCTTCCCGCCCGGGGGGAACGGAGAGCAGTTCTTC	CASFPPGGNGEQFF
TRBJ2-7	TRBV28	-	-	TGTGCCAGCAGCGTGCTGGGGGGCGGCTACGAGCAGTACTTC	CASSVLGGGYEQYF
TRBJ1-2	TRBV20-1	-	-	TGCAGTGGAAAAAGCCTCTATGGCTACACCTTC	CSGKSLYGYTF
TRBJ1-1	TRBV7-9	-	-	TGTGCCAGCGGGGCAAGGAAGGGGTTCGCTGAAGCTTTCTTT	CASGARKGFAEAFF
TRBJ2-2	TRBV7-2	-	-	TGTGCCAGCAGCTACACGGTGGGATCCGGGGAGCTGTTTTTT	CASSYTVGSGELFF
TRBJ2-5	TRBV20-1	-	TRBD2	TGCAGTGCTAAGGGGGCTAGCGGGAGAACTCGAGAGACCCAGTACTTC	CSAKGASGRTRETQYF
TRBJ2-3	TRBV28	-	TRBD2	TGTGCCAGCAGTTCACGACTAGCCTCGAGCACAGATACGCAGTATTTT	CASSSRLASSTDTQYF
TRBJ1-1	TRBV5-1	once	-	TGCGCCAGTACCTTTACAGGGAACACTGAAGCTTTCTTT	CASTFTGNTEAFF
TRBJ2-7	TRBV20-1	few	-	TGCAGTGCTAGCCCGGGCTACGAGCAGTACTTC	CSASPGYEQYF
TRBJ1-5	TRBV6-6	-	-	TGTGCCAGCAGCTACGGGCGACAAGAAAATCAGCCCCAGCATTTT	CASSYGRQENQPQHF
TRBJ2-7	TRBV20-1	-	-	TGCAGTGCTGGGTCCGGAGACGAGCAGTACTTC	CSAGSGDEQYF
TRBJ1-2	TRBV20-1	-	TRBD1	TGCAGTGCTGACCCTCTTCAGGGGGAAGGCTACACCTTC	CSADPLQGEGYTF
TRBJ2-2	TRBV7-8	-	-	TGTGCCAGCAGCTTACGGCGAAGAAACACCGGGGAGCTGTTTTTT	CASSLRRRNTGELFF
TRBJ2-7	TRBV7-3	-	-	TGTGCCAGCAGCTTAAGTGCGGAGTCCTACGAGCAGTACTTC	CASSLSAESYEQYF
TRBJ2-7	TRBV15	-	TRBD2	TGTGCCACCAGCGAAGAGGTGCTAGCGGGCGTCTACGAGCAGTACTTC	CATSEEVLAGVYEQYF
TRBJ1-2	TRBV6-6	-	TRBD1	TGTGCCAGCAGTGCCCCTACAGGGGGCCTTCTGTATGGCTACACCTTC	CASSAPTGGLLYGYTF
TRBJ2-7	TRBV11-2	-	-	TGTGCCAGCTCAGCCGGACGGTCCTACGAGCAGTACTTC	CASSAGRSYEQYF
TRBJ2-1	TRBV6-5	-	-	TGTGCCAGCAGTCGGACGGAGTACAATGAGCAGTTCTTC	CASSRTEYNEQFF